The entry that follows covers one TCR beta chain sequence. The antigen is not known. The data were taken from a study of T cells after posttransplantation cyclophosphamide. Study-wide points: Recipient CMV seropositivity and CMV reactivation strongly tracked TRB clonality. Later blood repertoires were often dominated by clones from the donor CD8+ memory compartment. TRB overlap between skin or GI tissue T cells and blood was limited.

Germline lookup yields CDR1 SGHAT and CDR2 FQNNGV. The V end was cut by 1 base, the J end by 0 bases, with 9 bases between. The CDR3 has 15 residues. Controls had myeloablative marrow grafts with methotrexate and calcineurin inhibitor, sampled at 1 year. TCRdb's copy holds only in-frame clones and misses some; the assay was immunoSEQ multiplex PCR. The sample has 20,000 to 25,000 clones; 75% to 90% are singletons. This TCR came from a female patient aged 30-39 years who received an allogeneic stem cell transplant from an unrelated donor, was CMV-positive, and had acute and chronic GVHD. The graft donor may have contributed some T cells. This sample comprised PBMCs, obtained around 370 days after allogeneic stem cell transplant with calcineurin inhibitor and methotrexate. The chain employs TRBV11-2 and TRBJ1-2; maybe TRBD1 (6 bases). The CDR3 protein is CASSLVGTTNYGYTF. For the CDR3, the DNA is TGTGCCAGCAGCTTAGTAGGGACAACTAACTATGGCTACACCTTC.